Listed here are 10 T cell receptor beta chains from one sample, sequenced in a study of blood T cells in healthy people across ages. Alongside a J-beta primer mix, a sample-barcoded 5' primer served in a second PCR lasting about 7 to 11 cycles. TCRdb fed the 5' RACE reads into MiXCR, producing one record per CDR3 protein. This sample has about 2 million distinct CDR3 sequences, with about 50% found just once. Input material: blood. Receptors originate from a woman aged 40 to 49 in good health.

J is TRBJ2-5 and V is TRBV10-3; 10 positions match TRBD2. With V trimmed by 3 bases and J by 2 bases, 3 bases remained unmatched. This CDR3 spans 15 amino acids. Germline CDR1 reads ENHRY; CDR2 reads SYGVKD. This CDR3 reads CAISDTTSGQETQYF. As DNA, the CDR3 is TGTGCCATCAGTGACACGACTAGCGGGCAAGAGACCCAGTACTTC.

There are a few counts of this clonotype. The J gene is TRBJ2-5, the V gene TRBV7-2, with unresolved D. The CDR3 is 14 amino acids. Germline V lookup: CDR1 SGHTA, CDR2 FQGNSA. V was pared by 2 bases and J by 4 bases, with 11 bases between. CDR3: CASSLTGPLETQYF. CDR3 bases: TGTGCCAGCAGCTTAACCGGGCCCTTAGAGACCCAGTACTTC.

The rearrangement joins TRBV20-1 to TRBJ1-1, with 10 bases fitting TRBD1. The CDR3 contains 16 residues. Per germline, CDR1 DFQATT and CDR2 SNEGSKA (reference sequence). J was trimmed by 0 bases and V by 3 bases; bases with no gene match: 7. CDR3 nucleotides: TGCAGTGCTAGTGGACAGGGGGTGAGATTGAACACTGAAGCTTTCTTT. It codes for CSASGQGVRLNTEAFF.

Comments on this clonotype: At one of its ends the junction is not consistent with the germline gene, which may arise from a read error. The chain combines TRBV12-3 or TRBV12-4 with TRBJ2-3, with D unresolved. This CDR3 is built from 16 residues. The CDR3: CARSPTVSSFTDTQYF. As DNA, the CDR3 is TGTGCCCGCAGTCCTACTGTATCGTCCTTCACAGATACGCAGTATTTT.

V is TRBV29-1 and J is TRBJ1-2, with TRBD1 matching over 7 bases. Germline-derived CDR1 and CDR2 are SQVTM and ANQGSEA. The CDR3 runs 13 residues. The junction had 7 bases not matched to a gene; V was cut back by 4 bases and J by 5 bases. CDR3 residues: CSVASGQSYGYTF. CDR3 coding DNA: TGCAGCGTTGCATCGGGACAGTCATATGGCTACACCTTC.

The gene calls are TRBV4-1 and TRBJ2-1; TRBD1 matches 7 bases. Germline V gene data show CDR1 as MGHRA and CDR2 as YSYEKL. The length of the CDR3 is 15 residues. The junction had 12 bases not matched to a gene; V was cut back by 4 bases and J by 9 bases. The CDR3 DNA is TGCGCCAGCAGCCCCGACAGGGTATTGCCTGGTGAGCAGTTCTTC. Its protein is CASSPDRVLPGEQFF.

The chain links TRBV4-1 to TRBJ1-1; D is unresolved. Germline values: CDR1 MGHRA, CDR2 YSYEKL. V lost 4 bases to trimming and J lost 4 bases, with 19 bases between them. There are 16 residues in the CDR3. Here the CDR3 reads CASSPDWGREITEAFF. The CDR3 DNA reads as TGCGCCAGCAGCCCGGACTGGGGAAGGGAAATCACTGAAGCTTTCTTT.

The chain recombines TRBV4-3 with TRBJ2-4, with TRBD2 matching over 10 bases. CDR1 is LGHNA, CDR2 YSLEER, per germline. The CDR3 is 15 residues long. The V gene end was trimmed by 4 bases and the J gene end by 5 bases; junction bases not matched to a gene: 5. CDR3 residues: CASSRAGGPENIQYF. The CDR3 DNA reads TGCGCCAGCAGCCGAGCGGGGGGGCCGGAAAACATTCAGTACTTC.

The chain recombines TRBV25-1 with TRBJ2-3; the match to TRBD2 covers 8 bases. The CDR3 extends over 15 amino acids. V shed 1 base and J 3 bases; nucleotides not matched to a gene: 3. CDR1 is MGHDK and CDR2 is SYGVNS in the germline V gene. For the CDR3, the DNA is TGTGCCAGCAGTGAATCGGGGACTAGGACAGATACGCAGTATTTT. Translating gives CASSESGTRTDTQYF.

The rearrangement uses TRBV27 and TRBJ2-3; TRBD2 matches 11 bases. From germline, CDR1 is MNHEY and CDR2 SMNVEV (reference sequence). This CDR3 region has 17 residues. The ends lost 5 bases at V and 1 base at J; junction bases unmatched: 8. CDR3 nucleotide sequence: TGTGCCAGCAGTCCTCCCGGGACTAGCGGCCGCACAGATACGCAGTATTTT. Protein product: CASSPPGTSGRTDTQYF.